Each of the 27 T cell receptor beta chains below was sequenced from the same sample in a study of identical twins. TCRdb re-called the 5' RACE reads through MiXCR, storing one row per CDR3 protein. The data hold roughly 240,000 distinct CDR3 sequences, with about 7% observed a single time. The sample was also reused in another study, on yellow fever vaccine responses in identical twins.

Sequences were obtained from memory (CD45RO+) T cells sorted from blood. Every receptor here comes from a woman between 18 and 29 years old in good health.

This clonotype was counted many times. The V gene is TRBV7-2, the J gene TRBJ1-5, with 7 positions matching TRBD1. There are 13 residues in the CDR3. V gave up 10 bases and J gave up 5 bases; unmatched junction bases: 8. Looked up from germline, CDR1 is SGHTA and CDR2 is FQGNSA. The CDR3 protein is CATTRGVDQPQHF. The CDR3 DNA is TGTGCCACCACCAGGGGGGTGGATCAGCCCCAGCATTTT.

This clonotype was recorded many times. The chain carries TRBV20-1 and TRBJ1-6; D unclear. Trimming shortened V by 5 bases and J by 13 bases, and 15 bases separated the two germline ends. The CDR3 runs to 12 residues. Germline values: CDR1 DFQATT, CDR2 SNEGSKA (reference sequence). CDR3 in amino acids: CSASGLGLPLHF. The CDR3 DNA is TGCAGTGCTTCAGGACTCGGACTGCCCCTCCACTTT.

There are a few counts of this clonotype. CDR3 coding DNA: TGTGCCAGCAGCGCCCGCAGGACTAGCGGGGAAGACAATGAGCAGTTCTTC. Residues: CASSARRTSGEDNEQFF. J is TRBJ2-1 and V is TRBV6-1, with 12 bases lining up with TRBD2. J lost 5 bases, V lost 6 bases, and 11 bases had no gene match. Germline CDR1 MNHNS, CDR2 SASEGT. The CDR3 covers 17 residues.

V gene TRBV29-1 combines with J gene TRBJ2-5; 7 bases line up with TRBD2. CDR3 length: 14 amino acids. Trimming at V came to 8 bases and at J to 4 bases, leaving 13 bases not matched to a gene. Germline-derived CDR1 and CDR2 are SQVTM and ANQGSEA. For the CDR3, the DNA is TGCAGCTTCCTCGTGGGGGGGTTTGGAGAGACCCAGTACTTC. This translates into CSFLVGGFGETQYF.

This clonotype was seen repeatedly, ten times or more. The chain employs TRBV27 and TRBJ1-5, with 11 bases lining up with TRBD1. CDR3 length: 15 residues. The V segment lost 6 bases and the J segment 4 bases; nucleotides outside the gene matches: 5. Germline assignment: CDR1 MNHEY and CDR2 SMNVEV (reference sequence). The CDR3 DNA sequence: TGTGCCAGCAGCCGGACAGGGGGCGGAAATCAGCCCCAGCATTTT. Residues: CASSRTGGGNQPQHF.

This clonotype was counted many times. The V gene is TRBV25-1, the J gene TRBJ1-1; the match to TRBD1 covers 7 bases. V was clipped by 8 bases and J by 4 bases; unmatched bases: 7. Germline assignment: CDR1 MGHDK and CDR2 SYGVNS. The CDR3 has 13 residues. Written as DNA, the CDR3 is TGTGCCAGCCACCGACAGGGAGGCACTGAAGCTTTCTTT. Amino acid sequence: CASHRQGGTEAFF. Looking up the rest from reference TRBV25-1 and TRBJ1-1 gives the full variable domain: EADIYQTPRYLVIGTGKKITLECSQTMGHDKMYWYQQDPGMELHLIHYSYGVNSTEKGDLSSESTVSRIRTEHFPLTLESARPSHTSQYLCASHRQGGTEAFFGQGTRLTVV.

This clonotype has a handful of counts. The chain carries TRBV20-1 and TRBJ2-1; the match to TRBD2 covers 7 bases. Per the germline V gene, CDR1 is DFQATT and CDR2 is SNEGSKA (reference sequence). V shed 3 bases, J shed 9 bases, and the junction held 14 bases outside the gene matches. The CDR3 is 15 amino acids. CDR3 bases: TGCAGTGCTAGTTCAGCGGGATCCGGTCTCAGTGAGCAGTTCTTC. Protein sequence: CSASSAGSGLSEQFF.

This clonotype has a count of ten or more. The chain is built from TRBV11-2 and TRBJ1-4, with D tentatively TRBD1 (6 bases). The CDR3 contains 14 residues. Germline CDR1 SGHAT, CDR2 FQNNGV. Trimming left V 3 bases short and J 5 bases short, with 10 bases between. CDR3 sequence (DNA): TGTGCCAGCAGCTTCAGGGGTGGCAATGAAAAACTGTTTTTT. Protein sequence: CASSFRGGNEKLFF.

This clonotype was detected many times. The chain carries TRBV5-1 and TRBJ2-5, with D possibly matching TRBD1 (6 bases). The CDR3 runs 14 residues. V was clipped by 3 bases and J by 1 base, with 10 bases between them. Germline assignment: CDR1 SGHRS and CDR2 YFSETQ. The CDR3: CASSYGQTQETQYF. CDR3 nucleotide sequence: TGCGCCAGCAGCTACGGACAGACCCAAGAGACCCAGTACTTC.

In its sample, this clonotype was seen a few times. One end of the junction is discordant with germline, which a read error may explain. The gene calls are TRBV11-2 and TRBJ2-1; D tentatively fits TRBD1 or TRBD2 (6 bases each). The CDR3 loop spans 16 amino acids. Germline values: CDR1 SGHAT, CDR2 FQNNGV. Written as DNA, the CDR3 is TGTGCCAGCAGCCCAATCAAGGGGGGTTTTCACAATGAGCAGCTCTTC. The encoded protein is CASSPIKGGFHNEQLF.

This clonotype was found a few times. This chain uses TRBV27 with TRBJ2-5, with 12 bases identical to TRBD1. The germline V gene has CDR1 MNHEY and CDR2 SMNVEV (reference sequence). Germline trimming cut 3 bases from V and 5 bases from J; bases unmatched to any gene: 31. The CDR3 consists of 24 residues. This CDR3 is CASSFYSPRHSPPAGQGAVETQYF. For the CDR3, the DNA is TGTGCCAGCAGTTTCTACAGCCCCCGACACAGCCCCCCGGCGGGACAGGGGGCTGTGGAGACCCAGTACTTC.

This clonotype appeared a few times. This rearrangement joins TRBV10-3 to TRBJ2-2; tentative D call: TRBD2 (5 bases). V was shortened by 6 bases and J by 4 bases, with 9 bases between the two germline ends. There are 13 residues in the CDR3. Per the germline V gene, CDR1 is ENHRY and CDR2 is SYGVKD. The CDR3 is CAISRRSTGELFF. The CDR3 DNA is TGTGCCATCAGCAGGAGGAGCACCGGGGAGCTGTTTTTT.

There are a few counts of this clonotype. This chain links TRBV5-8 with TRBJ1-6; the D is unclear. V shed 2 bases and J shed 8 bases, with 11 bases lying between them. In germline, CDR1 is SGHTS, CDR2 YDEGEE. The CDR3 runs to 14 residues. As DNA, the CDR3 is TGTGCCAGCAGCTTAAGGACGGAACATTCACCCCTCCACTTT. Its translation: CASSLRTEHSPLHF. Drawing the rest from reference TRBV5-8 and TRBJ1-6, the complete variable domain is EAGVTQSPTHLIKTRGQQATLRCSPISGHTSVYWYQQALGLGLQFLLWYDEGEERNRGNFPPRFSGRQFPNYSSELNVNALELEDSALYLCASSLRTEHSPLHFGNGTRLTVT.

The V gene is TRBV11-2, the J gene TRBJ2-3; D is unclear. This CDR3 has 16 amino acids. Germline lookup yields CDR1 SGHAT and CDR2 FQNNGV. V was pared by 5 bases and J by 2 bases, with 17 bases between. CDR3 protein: CASSPLSGGYTDTQYF. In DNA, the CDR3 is TGTGCCAGCAGCCCACTATCCGGCGGATACACAGATACGCAGTATTTT.

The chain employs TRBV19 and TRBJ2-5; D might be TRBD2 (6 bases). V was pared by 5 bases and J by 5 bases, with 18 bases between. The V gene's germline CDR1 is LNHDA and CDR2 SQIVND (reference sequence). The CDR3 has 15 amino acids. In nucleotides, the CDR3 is TGTGCCAGTAGTGAGGCGGGGCGCCTGTCGGAGACCCAGTACTTC. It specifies CASSEAGRLSETQYF.

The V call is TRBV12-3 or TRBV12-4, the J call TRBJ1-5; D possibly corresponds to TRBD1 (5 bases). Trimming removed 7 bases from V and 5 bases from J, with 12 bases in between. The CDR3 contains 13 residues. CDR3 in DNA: TGTGCCAGCACAAGGGACGGGGATCAGCCCCAGCATTTT. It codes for CASTRDGDQPQHF.

In DNA, the CDR3 is TGTGCCAGCAGTGTGCAAGCGGGAGGATTGTACGAGCAGTACTTC. The encoded protein is CASSVQAGGLYEQYF. The chain joins TRBV2 to TRBJ2-7, with TRBD2 identical over 9 bases. V was clipped by 4 bases and J by 4 bases; unmatched bases: 8. The CDR3 sequence is 15 residues long. CDR1 and CDR2 (germline): SNHLY, FYNNEI.

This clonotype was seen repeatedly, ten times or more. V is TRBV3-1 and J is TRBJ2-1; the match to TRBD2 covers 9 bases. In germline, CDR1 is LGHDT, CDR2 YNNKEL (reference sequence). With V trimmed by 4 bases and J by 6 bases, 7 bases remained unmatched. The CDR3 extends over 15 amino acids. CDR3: CASSPRTSAVNEQFF. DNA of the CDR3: TGTGCCAGCAGCCCTCGGACTAGCGCGGTCAATGAGCAGTTCTTC.

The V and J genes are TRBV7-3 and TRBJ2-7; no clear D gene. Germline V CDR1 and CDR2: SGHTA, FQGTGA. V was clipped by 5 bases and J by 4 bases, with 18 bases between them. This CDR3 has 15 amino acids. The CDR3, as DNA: TGTGCCAGCAGCCCGTCCGGCGGAGACCAATACGAGCAGTACTTC. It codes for CASSPSGGDQYEQYF.

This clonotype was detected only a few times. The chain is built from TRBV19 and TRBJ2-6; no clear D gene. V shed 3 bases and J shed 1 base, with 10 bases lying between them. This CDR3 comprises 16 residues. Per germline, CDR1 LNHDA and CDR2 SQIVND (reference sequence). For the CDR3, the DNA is TGTGCCAGTAGTATTCGGTTGGGGTCTGGGGCCAACGTCCTGACTTTC. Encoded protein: CASSIRLGSGANVLTF.

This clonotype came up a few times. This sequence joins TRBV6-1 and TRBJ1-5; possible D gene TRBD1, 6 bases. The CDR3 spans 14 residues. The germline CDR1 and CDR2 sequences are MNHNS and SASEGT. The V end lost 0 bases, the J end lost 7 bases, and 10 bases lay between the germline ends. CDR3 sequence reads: CASSEAGGGQPQHF. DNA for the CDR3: TGTGCCAGCAGTGAAGCGGGGGGGGGCCAGCCCCAGCATTTT.

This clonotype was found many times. The chain's CDR3 is CASSGLAGGYNEQFF. CDR3 DNA: TGTGCCAGCAGTGGACTAGCGGGGGGGTACAATGAGCAGTTCTTC. The chain employs TRBV6-1 and TRBJ2-1, with TRBD2 matching over 14 bases. The germline gives CDR1 MNHNS, CDR2 SASEGT. Unmatched junction bases numbered 0, after V lost 4 bases and J lost 4 bases. The length of the CDR3 is 15 residues.

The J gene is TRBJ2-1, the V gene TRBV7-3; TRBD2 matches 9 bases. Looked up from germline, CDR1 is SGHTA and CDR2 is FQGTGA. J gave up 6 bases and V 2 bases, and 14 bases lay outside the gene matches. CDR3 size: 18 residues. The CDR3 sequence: CASSLFRASGNAGNEQFF. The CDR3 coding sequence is TGTGCCAGCAGCTTATTTAGGGCTAGCGGGAACGCGGGCAATGAGCAGTTCTTC.

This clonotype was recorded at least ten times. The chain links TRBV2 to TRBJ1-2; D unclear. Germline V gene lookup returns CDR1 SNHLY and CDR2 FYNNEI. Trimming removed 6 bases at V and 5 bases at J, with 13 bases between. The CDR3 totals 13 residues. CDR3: CASSGGRIYGYTF. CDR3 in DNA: TGTGCCAGCAGCGGTGGACGGATTTATGGCTACACCTTC.

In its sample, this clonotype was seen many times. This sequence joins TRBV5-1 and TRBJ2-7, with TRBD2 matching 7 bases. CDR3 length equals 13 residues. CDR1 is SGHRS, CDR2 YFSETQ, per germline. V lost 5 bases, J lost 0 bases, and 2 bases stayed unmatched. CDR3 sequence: CASRGGSSYEQYF. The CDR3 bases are TGCGCCAGCAGGGGAGGGAGCTCCTACGAGCAGTACTTC.

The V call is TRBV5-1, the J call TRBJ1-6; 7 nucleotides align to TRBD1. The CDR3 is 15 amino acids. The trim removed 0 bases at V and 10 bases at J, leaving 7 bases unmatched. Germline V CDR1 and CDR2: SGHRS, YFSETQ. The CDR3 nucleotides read TGCGCCAGCAGCTTGGGCGGAGGGGGCCTATCACCCCTCCACTTT. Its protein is CASSLGGGGLSPLHF.

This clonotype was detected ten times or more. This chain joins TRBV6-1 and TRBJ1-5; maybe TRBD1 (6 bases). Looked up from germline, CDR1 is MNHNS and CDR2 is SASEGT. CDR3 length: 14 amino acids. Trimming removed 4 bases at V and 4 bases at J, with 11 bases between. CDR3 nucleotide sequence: TGTGCCAGCAGTGGGAAGGGGGTAAATCAGCCCCAGCATTTT. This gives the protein CASSGKGVNQPQHF.